The rows below give T cell receptor beta chains drawn from one sample of a study of siplizumab effects on memory and regulatory T cells. Assay used: immunoSEQ multiplex PCR; TCRdb lists only in-frame clones, some missing. The sample holds around 100,000 clones, around 94% seen once. Specimen: Tregs sorted from blood. The receptors come from a human donor in good health. Both conserved end residues are part of each CDR3. D genes are given only for firm matches. The size of a clone is reported for some rows only, either as once, few or many, or as a class for expanded clones.

clone_size: once
j_call: TRBJ1-4
v_call: TRBV10-3
d_call: TRBD1
cdr3_nt: TGTGCCATCAGGGCCGGGACAGGGAATGAAAAACTGTTTTTT
cdr3_aa: CAIRAGTGNEKLFF

clone_size: .
j_call: TRBJ1-3
v_call: TRBV18
d_call: .
cdr3_nt: TGTGCCAGCTCACCCACAGGGTTGCCCCGCTCTGGAAACACCATATATTTT
cdr3_aa: CASSPTGLPRSGNTIYF

clone_size: .
j_call: TRBJ1-2
v_call: TRBV19
d_call: .
cdr3_nt: TGTGCCAGTAGTATTACGAATGATGGCTACACCTTC
cdr3_aa: CASSITNDGYTF

clone_size: .
j_call: TRBJ2-7
v_call: TRBV18
d_call: .
cdr3_nt: TGTGCCAGCTCACCCCAAAAGGAATTGAAAGCAGGGGGGTACGAGCAGTACTTC
cdr3_aa: CASSPQKELKAGGYEQYF

clone_size: .
j_call: TRBJ2-7
v_call: TRBV7-8
d_call: .
cdr3_nt: TGTGCCAGCAGTCCCGCGGACACCCTTTCCGAGCAGTACTTC
cdr3_aa: CASSPADTLSEQYF

clone_size: .
j_call: TRBJ2-2
v_call: TRBV5-4
d_call: .
cdr3_nt: TGTGCCAGCAGCGTCCAGGGCCCCGGGGAGCTGTTTTTT
cdr3_aa: CASSVQGPGELFF

clone_size: .
j_call: TRBJ2-3
v_call: TRBV7-3
d_call: TRBD1
cdr3_nt: TGTGCCAGCAGCTCGACAGGGTTGCTCACAGATACGCAGTATTTT
cdr3_aa: CASSSTGLLTDTQYF

clone_size: .
j_call: TRBJ1-2
v_call: TRBV9
d_call: .
cdr3_nt: TGTGCCAGCAGCGTAGGCCCAGGGGTGGGTAACTATGGCTACACCTTC
cdr3_aa: CASSVGPGVGNYGYTF

clone_size: .
j_call: TRBJ2-1
v_call: TRBV18
d_call: TRBD1
cdr3_nt: TGTGCCAGCTCACGCCACCGGGACAGGGAGTTGGATGAGCAGTTCTTC
cdr3_aa: CASSRHRDRELDEQFF

clone_size: .
j_call: TRBJ1-3
v_call: TRBV18
d_call: .
cdr3_nt: TGTGCCAGCTCACCACCGCCACAGGCATTTTACTCTGGAAACACCATATATTTT
cdr3_aa: CASSPPPQAFYSGNTIYF

clone_size: .
j_call: TRBJ2-1
v_call: TRBV19
d_call: TRBD2
cdr3_nt: TGTGCCAGTAGCCCTGTCTGGGCGGGAGGGATCAATGAGCAGTTCTTC
cdr3_aa: CASSPVWAGGINEQFF

clone_size: few
j_call: TRBJ1-5
v_call: TRBV28
d_call: .
cdr3_nt: TGTGCCAGCACCGAAGCGAGGGGGTTGGGCAATCAGCCCCAGCATTTT
cdr3_aa: CASTEARGLGNQPQHF

clone_size: .
j_call: TRBJ1-5
v_call: TRBV7-9
d_call: TRBD1
cdr3_nt: TGTGCCAGCAGCATAACAGGGGGCGACCAGCCCCAGCATTTT
cdr3_aa: CASSITGGDQPQHF

clone_size: .
j_call: TRBJ1-6
v_call: TRBV28
d_call: .
cdr3_nt: TGTGCCAGCAGTCCCGGGCCCCGACCCCTCCACTTT
cdr3_aa: CASSPGPRPLHF

clone_size: .
j_call: TRBJ1-1
v_call: TRBV5-1
d_call: .
cdr3_nt: TGCGCCAGCAGCAAATTGGACGGAATGAACACTGAAGCTTTCTTT
cdr3_aa: CASSKLDGMNTEAFF

clone_size: .
j_call: TRBJ1-3
v_call: TRBV9
d_call: .
cdr3_nt: TGTGCCAGCAGCCCGCGGCCTCCCAAAGCGGGAAACACCATATATTTT
cdr3_aa: CASSPRPPKAGNTIYF

clone_size: once
j_call: TRBJ1-5
v_call: TRBV28
d_call: TRBD1
cdr3_nt: TGTGCCAGCAGCCTAACAGGGGGCACTCAGCCCCAGCATTTT
cdr3_aa: CASSLTGGTQPQHF

clone_size: .
j_call: TRBJ2-5
v_call: TRBV6-1
d_call: .
cdr3_nt: TGTGCCAGCCAGATAGAGGGGCGGGAGACCCAGTACTTC
cdr3_aa: CASQIEGRETQYF

clone_size: .
j_call: TRBJ2-7
v_call: TRBV29-1
d_call: .
cdr3_nt: TGCAGCGGATTGACAGGAAACTACGAGCAGTACTTC
cdr3_aa: CSGLTGNYEQYF

clone_size: .
j_call: TRBJ2-5
v_call: TRBV5-1
d_call: TRBD1
cdr3_nt: TGCGCCAGCAGCTCTTACACAGGGGAAGAGACCCAGTACTTC
cdr3_aa: CASSSYTGEETQYF

clone_size: .
j_call: TRBJ2-3
v_call: TRBV28
d_call: TRBD1
cdr3_nt: TGTGCCAGCAAGAGACAGGGGCCAGATACGCAGTATTTT
cdr3_aa: CASKRQGPDTQYF

clone_size: .
j_call: TRBJ2-1
v_call: TRBV20-1
d_call: .
cdr3_nt: TGCAGTGCTAGAGGTTACAATGAGCAGTTCTTC
cdr3_aa: CSARGYNEQFF

clone_size: .
j_call: TRBJ2-2
v_call: TRBV28
d_call: .
cdr3_nt: TGTGCCAGCAGTTTATTCACCGCCGGGGAGCTGTTTTTT
cdr3_aa: CASSLFTAGELFF

clone_size: .
j_call: TRBJ1-5
v_call: TRBV15
d_call: TRBD1
cdr3_nt: TGTGCCACCAGCGAGGAACGCAGGGGGAATCAGCCCCAGCATTTT
cdr3_aa: CATSEERRGNQPQHF

clone_size: .
j_call: TRBJ1-4
v_call: TRBV7-9
d_call: .
cdr3_nt: TGTGCCAGCAGCTTAGCGCTAATGGAAAAACTGTTTTTT
cdr3_aa: CASSLALMEKLFF

clone_size: .
j_call: TRBJ1-4
v_call: TRBV28
d_call: .
cdr3_nt: TGTGCCAGCAGTTGGGCACAGCCGGGTGTTAAGCTGTTTTTT
cdr3_aa: CASSWAQPGVKLFF

clone_size: .
j_call: TRBJ1-5
v_call: TRBV6-5
d_call: .
cdr3_nt: TGTGCCAGCAGTTGGAACAGGGATAGCAATCAGCCCCAGCATTTT
cdr3_aa: CASSWNRDSNQPQHF

clone_size: .
j_call: TRBJ2-3
v_call: TRBV9
d_call: .
cdr3_nt: TGTGCCAGCAGCGTAGGCGGCAGACCTACGCAGTATTTT
cdr3_aa: CASSVGGRPTQYF

clone_size: .
j_call: TRBJ2-2
v_call: TRBV27
d_call: .
cdr3_nt: TGTGCCAGCTCAGCACGTCGAGGGGACACCGGGGAGCTGTTTTTT
cdr3_aa: CASSARRGDTGELFF

clone_size: .
j_call: TRBJ1-5
v_call: TRBV27
d_call: TRBD1
cdr3_nt: TGTGCCAGCGCCGGACAGGGAGGTCAGCCCCAGCATTTT
cdr3_aa: CASAGQGGQPQHF

clone_size: .
j_call: TRBJ2-2
v_call: TRBV5-1
d_call: .
cdr3_nt: TGCGCCAGCAGCTTGAAAAGGCTAGAGGCCGGGGAGCTGTTTTTT
cdr3_aa: CASSLKRLEAGELFF

clone_size: .
j_call: TRBJ2-7
v_call: TRBV7-6
d_call: TRBD1
cdr3_nt: TGTGCCAGCAGCCCGCGACAGGGGACCTACGAGCAGTACTTC
cdr3_aa: CASSPRQGTYEQYF

clone_size: .
j_call: TRBJ2-7
v_call: TRBV28
d_call: .
cdr3_nt: TGTGCCAGCACCCAAACTACACCCTACGAGCAGTACTTC
cdr3_aa: CASTQTTPYEQYF

clone_size: .
j_call: TRBJ2-7
v_call: TRBV15
d_call: .
cdr3_nt: TGTGCCACCAGCAGGGGGAACAGGGGGGGCTACGAGCAGTACTTC
cdr3_aa: CATSRGNRGGYEQYF

clone_size: .
j_call: TRBJ2-5
v_call: TRBV10-2
d_call: .
cdr3_nt: TGCGCCAGCAGTGAGTCAAGAACTAGTTTCCAAGAGACCCAGTACTTC
cdr3_aa: CASSESRTSFQETQYF

clone_size: .
j_call: TRBJ2-7
v_call: TRBV28
d_call: TRBD2
cdr3_nt: TGTGCCAGCAGTGCGACTAGCGGGAGGGAGCAGTACTTC
cdr3_aa: CASSATSGREQYF

clone_size: .
j_call: TRBJ1-1
v_call: TRBV6-6
d_call: .
cdr3_nt: TGTGCCAGCAGCCTTAAACAGGGAGCTTTCGCTGAAGCTTTCTTT
cdr3_aa: CASSLKQGAFAEAFF

clone_size: few
j_call: TRBJ1-5
v_call: TRBV27
d_call: TRBD1
cdr3_nt: TGTGCCAGCAGTCTCCGGACAGGGACCCAGCCCCAGCATTTT
cdr3_aa: CASSLRTGTQPQHF

clone_size: .
j_call: TRBJ2-5
v_call: TRBV30
d_call: .
cdr3_nt: TGTGCCTGGAGTGTACTAAGGAAAGAGACCCAGTACTTC
cdr3_aa: CAWSVLRKETQYF

clone_size: .
j_call: TRBJ2-3
v_call: TRBV5-1
d_call: .
cdr3_nt: TGCGCCAGCAGCTTGCGGGAGCGATCCACAGATACGCAGTATTTT
cdr3_aa: CASSLRERSTDTQYF

clone_size: .
j_call: TRBJ1-5
v_call: TRBV6-1
d_call: TRBD1
cdr3_nt: TGTGCCAGCAGGGGACAGGGGAGCAATCAGCCCCAGCATTTT
cdr3_aa: CASRGQGSNQPQHF

clone_size: .
j_call: TRBJ2-3
v_call: TRBV5-4
d_call: TRBD2
cdr3_nt: TGTGCCAGCAGCAGCAGGGGACTAGCGGTCACAGATACGCAGTATTTT
cdr3_aa: CASSSRGLAVTDTQYF

clone_size: .
j_call: TRBJ2-7
v_call: TRBV5-1
d_call: TRBD2
cdr3_nt: TGCGCCAGCAGGTTAGCGGGCACCGGGGGGGAGCAGTACTTC
cdr3_aa: CASRLAGTGGEQYF

clone_size: .
j_call: TRBJ2-3
v_call: TRBV29-1
d_call: TRBD1
cdr3_nt: TGCAGCGTTGGCGGACAGGGGGCCACAGATACGCAGTATTTT
cdr3_aa: CSVGGQGATDTQYF

clone_size: .
j_call: TRBJ1-2
v_call: TRBV5-1
d_call: TRBD1
cdr3_nt: TGCGCCAGCAGCTTGACGCCTACAGGGGGACATGGCTACACCTTC
cdr3_aa: CASSLTPTGGHGYTF

clone_size: .
j_call: TRBJ2-7
v_call: TRBV7-9
d_call: .
cdr3_nt: TGTGCCAGCAGCTTAGCAGGGGCCCATAACTTC
cdr3_aa: CASSLAGAHNF

clone_size: .
j_call: TRBJ2-1
v_call: TRBV30
d_call: TRBD1
cdr3_nt: TGTGCCTGGAGGGGACAGGGGGGCGTATACAATGAGCAGTTCTTC
cdr3_aa: CAWRGQGGVYNEQFF

clone_size: .
j_call: TRBJ2-2
v_call: TRBV7-3
d_call: .
cdr3_nt: TGTGCCAGCAGCTTAAGGCCATCCACGTCCCCGGGGGAGCTGTTTTTT
cdr3_aa: CASSLRPSTSPGELFF

clone_size: .
j_call: TRBJ1-3
v_call: TRBV30
d_call: .
cdr3_nt: TGTGCCTGGAGTCTCTCTGGAAACACCATATATTTT
cdr3_aa: CAWSLSGNTIYF

clone_size: .
j_call: TRBJ1-4
v_call: TRBV15
d_call: .
cdr3_nt: TGTGCCACCAGCAGAGATCTTCAGGGAGGGGGAAAACTGTTTTTT
cdr3_aa: CATSRDLQGGGKLFF

clone_size: .
j_call: TRBJ2-2
v_call: TRBV25-1
d_call: .
cdr3_nt: TGTGCCAGCAGTGTAGATGACTCCGGGGAGCTGTTTTTT
cdr3_aa: CASSVDDSGELFF

clone_size: .
j_call: TRBJ2-7
v_call: TRBV4-2
d_call: TRBD2
cdr3_nt: TGTGCCAGCAGCCAAGCTAGCGGGACCTCCTACGAGCAGTACTTC
cdr3_aa: CASSQASGTSYEQYF

clone_size: .
j_call: TRBJ1-2
v_call: TRBV28
d_call: TRBD1
cdr3_nt: TGTGCCAGCAGAAGGACAGGGGGCGCTTGGGGCTACACCTTC
cdr3_aa: CASRRTGGAWGYTF

clone_size: .
j_call: TRBJ2-1
v_call: TRBV28
d_call: .
cdr3_nt: TGTGCCAGCGGGGGGGCAGGGGGCCCCAATAGTGAGCAGTTCTTC
cdr3_aa: CASGGAGGPNSEQFF